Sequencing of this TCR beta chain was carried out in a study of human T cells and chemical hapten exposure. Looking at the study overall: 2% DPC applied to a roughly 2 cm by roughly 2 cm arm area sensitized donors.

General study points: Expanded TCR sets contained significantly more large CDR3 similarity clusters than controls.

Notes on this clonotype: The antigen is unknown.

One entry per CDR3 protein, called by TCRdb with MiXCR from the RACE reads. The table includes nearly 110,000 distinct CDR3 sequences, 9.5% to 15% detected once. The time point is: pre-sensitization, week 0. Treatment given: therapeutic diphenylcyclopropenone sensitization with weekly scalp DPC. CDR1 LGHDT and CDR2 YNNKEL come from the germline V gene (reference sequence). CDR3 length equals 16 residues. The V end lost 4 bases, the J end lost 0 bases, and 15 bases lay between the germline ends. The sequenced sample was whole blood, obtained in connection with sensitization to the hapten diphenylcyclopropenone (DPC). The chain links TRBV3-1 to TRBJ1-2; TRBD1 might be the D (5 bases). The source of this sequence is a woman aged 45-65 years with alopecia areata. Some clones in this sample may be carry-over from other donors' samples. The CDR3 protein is CASSPGDVLSNYGYTF. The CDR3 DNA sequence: TGTGCCAGCAGCCCGGGGGACGTTCTGTCTAACTATGGCTACACCTTC.